This T cell receptor beta chain appears in the sequencing data of a study of cytomegalovirus exposure and HLA in healthy donors. Study observations and caveats: Researchers counted 164 TCR beta chains as cytomegalovirus-associated. With later analysis, a missense DCLRE1C variant became linked to TCR beta V- and J-gene trimming.

With regard to this clone: Its antigen is not identified.

The PCR contained 60 Vbeta and 13 Jbeta primers. The data were produced by immunoSEQ multiplex PCR, yet TCRdb's version contains in-frame clones alone and is incomplete. The table records approximately 160,000 clones, about 75% of them present only once. Germline values: CDR1 MGHDK, CDR2 SYGVNS. The germline V and J ends were trimmed by 6 bases and 5 bases, with 11 bases remaining between them. The CDR3 runs to 13 residues. The source material was PBMCs. V usage is TRBV25-1 and J usage is TRBJ2-1, with D perhaps matching TRBD2 (6 bases). This receptor was taken from a male donor in good health and CMV-seronegative. The CDR3 nucleotides read TGTGCCAGCAGGGTGGGACTCGACAATGAGCAGTTCTTC. Its translation: CASRVGLDNEQFF.